Presented here are 17 T cell receptor beta chains from one specimen sequenced in a study of memory CD4+ T cells and cytomegalovirus serostatus. Assay used: immunoSEQ multiplex PCR; TCRdb lists only in-frame clones, some missing. The data hold 70,000 to 95,000 clones, with around 80% observed a single time. The sort gate was single viable CD3+CD4+CD8-CD45RO+ cells for memory CD4+ T cells. Sequencing was carried out using memory CD4+ T cells from blood. These receptors all come from an adult in good health and CMV-seronegative.

This clone was seen a few times. J is TRBJ2-7 and V is TRBV19; D perhaps matches TRBD1 (5 bases). The CDR3 runs to 13 residues. Trimming took off 8 bases at V and 0 bases at J, with 11 bases between the two ends. In germline, CDR1 is LNHDA, CDR2 SQIVND (reference sequence). CDR3 protein: CASQTATSYEQYF. The CDR3 DNA follows: TGTGCCAGTCAGACAGCGACCTCCTACGAGCAGTACTTC.

The table lists this clone with a few counts. The rearrangement uses TRBV28 and TRBJ1-2; D gene ambiguous. CDR1 MDHEN and CDR2 SYDVKM come from the germline V gene. Trimming took off 1 base at V and 7 bases at J, with 7 bases between the two ends. This CDR3 has 12 residues. In DNA form, the CDR3 reads TGTGCCAGCAGTTTATTCGCTAGTGGCTACACCTTC. Its protein is CASSLFASGYTF.

The chain is built from TRBV9 and TRBJ1-3, with TRBD1 as a possible D gene (6 bases). V was shortened by 5 bases and J by 4 bases, with 19 bases between the two germline ends. The CDR3 runs to 16 residues. Germline CDR1 is SGDLS and CDR2 is YYNGEE. The CDR3: CASSLQGDLSGNTIYF. CDR3 coding DNA: TGTGCCAGCAGTCTACAGGGTGACCTCTCGGGAAACACCATATATTTT.

The chain is built from TRBV9 and TRBJ2-5; D remains unclear. Germline V lookup: CDR1 SGDLS, CDR2 YYNGEE. CDR3 size: 15 residues. V was trimmed by 0 bases and J by 4 bases, leaving 13 bases between them. The CDR3 reads CASSVGPGGGETQYF. CDR3 sequence (DNA): TGTGCCAGCAGCGTAGGTCCGGGTGGCGGAGAGACCCAGTACTTC.

V is TRBV2 and J is TRBJ1-1; D might be TRBD1 (5 bases). Trimming took 6 bases from V and 0 from J, leaving 8 bases between them. The CDR3 is 13 residues long. The germline V gene has CDR1 SNHLY and CDR2 FYNNEI. The CDR3 coding sequence is TGTGCCAGCAGGGGCAGGGTGAACACTGAAGCTTTCTTT. Translated, it gives CASRGRVNTEAFF.

The chain links TRBV28 to TRBJ1-1; D gene uncertain. Germline lookup yields CDR1 MDHEN and CDR2 SYDVKM. The CDR3 consists of 16 residues. V lost 2 bases to trimming and J lost 0 bases, with 13 bases between them. The CDR3 region is CASSLTPLPVNTEAFF. The CDR3 DNA sequence: TGTGCCAGCAGTTTAACCCCACTTCCGGTGAACACTGAAGCTTTCTTT.

J is TRBJ2-7 and V is TRBV18; TRBD2 matches at 7 bases. From germline, CDR1 is KGHSH and CDR2 LQKENI. The CDR3 has 14 amino acids. V lost 3 bases and J lost 3; bases outside the gene matches: 5. CDR3 sequence (DNA): TGTGCCAGCTCACCCCTACGGGGGGACTACGAGCAGTACTTC. Residues: CASSPLRGDYEQYF.

V and J are TRBV14 and TRBJ2-7; 11 bases match TRBD1. This CDR3 spans 15 amino acids. The V segment lost 5 bases and the J segment 7 bases; nucleotides outside the gene matches: 10. Germline V gene lookup returns CDR1 SGHDN and CDR2 FVKESK. The CDR3 protein is CASSDWTGGAEEQYF. CDR3 bases: TGTGCCAGCAGCGATTGGACAGGGGGCGCGGAGGAGCAGTACTTC.

The genes are TRBV18 and TRBJ1-1; D call uncertain. V was pared by 3 bases and J by 1 base, with 9 bases between. The CDR3 contains 14 residues. Germline V gene lookup returns CDR1 KGHSH and CDR2 LQKENI. In nucleotides, the CDR3 is TGTGCCAGCTCACCGGCCCCGCGGAACACTGAAGCTTTCTTT. Its translation is CASSPAPRNTEAFF.

The rearrangement uses TRBV10-2 and TRBJ2-3; 7 positions agree with TRBD2. V was clipped by 3 bases and J by 2 bases; unmatched bases: 5. Germline-derived CDR1 and CDR2 are WSHSY and SAAADI. The CDR3 extends over 15 amino acids. CDR3 sequence: CASSDRAGNTDTQYF. CDR3 nucleotides: TGCGCCAGCAGTGACCGAGCGGGGAACACAGATACGCAGTATTTT.

In this sample, this clone turned up a few times. One junction end disagrees with the germline gene, perhaps due to a read error. The V and J genes are TRBV7-7 and TRBJ2-1; TRBD2 agrees at 15 bases. Germline V gene lookup returns CDR1 SSHAT and CDR2 FNYEAQ (reference sequence). This CDR3 has 17 amino acids. CDR3 bases: TGTGCTAGCAGCTTAGGGGGGACTAGCGGGGGGATGAATGAGCAGTTCTTC. Translated: CASSLGGTSGGMNEQFF.

The chain carries TRBV7-2 and TRBJ1-1; 12 nucleotides line up with TRBD1. With 5 bases clipped from V and 5 bases from J, the junction kept 6 bases outside the gene matches. The CDR3 spans 15 residues. Looked up from germline, CDR1 is SGHTA and CDR2 is FQGNSA. The CDR3 nucleotides are TGTGCCAGCAGCCCAGGGACAGGGGGCAGAACTGAAGCTTTCTTT. Translating it yields CASSPGTGGRTEAFF.

J is TRBJ1-4 and V is TRBV2; tentatively, D is TRBD1 (5 bases). V lost 2 bases and J lost 4, with 14 bases in between. This CDR3 is built from 16 residues. Germline-derived CDR1 and CDR2 are SNHLY and FYNNEI. The CDR3 region has the DNA TGTGCCAGCAGTGAATCGTTGGGGCGGAGTAATGAAAAACTGTTTTTT. It is translated as CASSESLGRSNEKLFF.

This chain uses TRBV7-3 with TRBJ2-1; possibly TRBD1 for D (6 bases). The V gene lost 4 bases and the J gene lost 6 bases, with 13 bases spanning the gap. This CDR3 region has 14 residues. The germline CDR1 and CDR2 sequences are SGHTA and FQGTGA. CDR3: CASSSGTGFNEQFF. The CDR3 region has the DNA TGTGCCAGCAGCTCAGGAACAGGGTTCAATGAGCAGTTCTTC.

The gene calls are TRBV7-2 and TRBJ1-1; D remains ambiguous. The V end lost 1 base, the J end lost 2 bases, and 5 bases lay between the germline ends. The CDR3 runs 13 residues. Germline V CDR1 and CDR2: SGHTA, FQGNSA. The CDR3 nucleotides read TGTGCCAGCAGCTTAGACCTCAACACTGAAGCTTTCTTT. It translates to CASSLDLNTEAFF.

The chain is built from TRBV6-1 and TRBJ1-3; 7 nucleotides match TRBD1. Germline CDR1 MNHNS, CDR2 SASEGT. CDR3 length: 14 amino acids. J gave up 4 bases and V 2 bases, and 2 bases lay outside the gene matches. The CDR3 region is CASSEIGGGNTIYF. CDR3 in DNA: TGTGCCAGCAGTGAAATAGGGGGCGGAAACACCATATATTTT.

This clone occurred a few times. The same CDR3 can be traced to other DNA sequences in this sample. This rearrangement joins TRBV6-4 to TRBJ1-1; maybe TRBD1 (5 bases). Germline values: CDR1 MRHNA, CDR2 SNTAGT. The CDR3 loop spans 12 amino acids. The ends were cut back, 6 bases at V and 2 bases at J, with 7 bases in the middle. CDR3 coding DNA: TGTGCCAGCAGGGGGGTCAACACTGAAGCTTTCTTT. Translating gives CASRGVNTEAFF.